The rows below give T cell receptor beta chains drawn from one sample of a study of beta chain features in type 1 diabetes. Here immunoSEQ multiplex PCR was the method, and the copy in TCRdb shows in-frame clones only, minus some. The sample lists roughly 300,000 clones, around 7.6% occurring once. Material for sequencing was central memory CD4+ T cells from blood. These receptors originate from a woman aged 18-35 years in good health. CDR3s include the opening cysteine and the closing phenylalanine or tryptophan. D genes are given only for firm matches. Clone size, where shown, is once, few, many, or a class for clones that have expanded.

CDR3nt,CDR3aa,abundance,d_gene,j_gene,v_gene
TGTGCCAGCAGCCCCAGGGGGGCGTATAGTGGCTACACCTTC,CASSPRGAYSGYTF,-,TRBD1,TRBJ1-2,TRBV7-2
TGTGCCAGCAGCTTGGCAGGGGTTAAGCAGTTCTTC,CASSLAGVKQFF,-,-,TRBJ2-1,TRBV5-6
TGTGCCAGCAGTTCTGCCTACGAGCAGTACTTC,CASSSAYEQYF,few,-,TRBJ2-7,TRBV5-6
TGTGCCAGCAGCTTAGCCGCAGGGCTCTATGGCTACACCTTC,CASSLAAGLYGYTF,-,-,TRBJ1-2,TRBV7-9
TGTGCCAGCAGCTTAGCGTATGAGGGGGAGACAGATACGCAGTATTTT,CASSLAYEGETDTQYF,-,-,TRBJ2-3,TRBV7-2
TGCGCCAGCAGCTTGGCGGGTGGACAGGGGATTTTCGCTGAAGCTTTCTTT,CASSLAGGQGIFAEAFF,few,TRBD1,TRBJ1-1,TRBV5-1
TGTGCCAGCAGCTTGGACGGAGTATCTGGGGCCAACGTCCTGACTTTC,CASSLDGVSGANVLTF,many,-,TRBJ2-6,TRBV5-4
TGCAGCGTTGAAGATGCGGCTTATGAGCAGTTCTTC,CSVEDAAYEQFF,many,-,TRBJ2-1,TRBV29-1
TGTGCCAGCAGTGAGGCAGGGGTTATGACTGAAGCTTTCTTT,CASSEAGVMTEAFF,few,-,TRBJ1-1,TRBV25-1
TGTGCCAGCAGCTTAGAGGGTAGGGCGCCCCAGCATTTT,CASSLEGRAPQHF,-,-,TRBJ1-5,TRBV7-9
TGTGCCAGCAGCGTAGACCCATCAGGCTACGAGCAGTACTTC,CASSVDPSGYEQYF,-,-,TRBJ2-7,TRBV9
TGTGCCAGCAGACATCCTGGACTAGCGGGTCATAATGAGCAGTTCTTC,CASRHPGLAGHNEQFF,many,TRBD2,TRBJ2-1,TRBV28
TGTGCCAGCAGCCCATCCTCAGGGGTTACGCAGTATTTT,CASSPSSGVTQYF,few,-,TRBJ2-3,TRBV7-6
TGTGCCAGCAGTATCCTTTACGAGCAGTACTTC,CASSILYEQYF,few,-,TRBJ2-7,TRBV28
TGTGCCACCAGCAGATACCCCCGGGACAGGGCGGAAGAGACCCAGTACTTC,CATSRYPRDRAEETQYF,few,TRBD1,TRBJ2-5,TRBV15
TGTGCTAGCAGCTTGACGTGGGTAGCGGGTCGAGAGACCCAGTACTTC,CASSLTWVAGRETQYF,few,TRBD2,TRBJ2-5,TRBV7-7
TGTGCTAGCAGCTCTCGGATGGGTGGCGCGGGGCAAGAGACCCAGTACTTC,CASSSRMGGAGQETQYF,-,-,TRBJ2-5,TRBV7-7
TGTGCCAGCAGCTCTCAGGGGATGGGCATTCAGTACTTC,CASSSQGMGIQYF,-,-,TRBJ2-4,TRBV7-3
TGCGCCAGCAGCTTGGGGACTAGTTCAGGCTCCTACAATGAGCAGTTCTTC,CASSLGTSSGSYNEQFF,-,TRBD2,TRBJ2-1,TRBV5-1
TGTGCCAGCAGTGCACAGCTTGACAATGAGCAGTTCTTC,CASSAQLDNEQFF,-,-,TRBJ2-1,TRBV6-4
TGTGCCAGCAGTTACTATCAACAGGGAGGCGAGCAGTACTTC,CASSYYQQGGEQYF,many,-,TRBJ2-7,TRBV6-5
TGCAGCGTGCGCTCAGACAGGGAAAAGACCCAGTACTTC,CSVRSDREKTQYF,-,TRBD1,TRBJ2-5,TRBV29-1
TGTGCCAGCAGCCAAAAGATTTCGTGGACTGACCCTTCCTACGAGCAGTACTTC,CASSQKISWTDPSYEQYF,few,-,TRBJ2-7,TRBV4-2
TGTGCCAGCAGTCAGGGGGCTAACTATGGCTACACCTTC,CASSQGANYGYTF,few,TRBD1,TRBJ1-2,TRBV28
TGTGCCAGCAGCTCCGGCTCCGGGACTAGCGGATACAATGAGCAGTTCTTC,CASSSGSGTSGYNEQFF,few,TRBD2,TRBJ2-1,TRBV7-2
TGTGCCGGAAGCCTAGCGGGAGGGCGTTCAGTCCCAGATACGCAGTATTTT,CAGSLAGGRSVPDTQYF,-,TRBD2,TRBJ2-3,TRBV7-6
TGTGCCAGCTCATCCGGGACTCCACATTACGAGCAGTACTTC,CASSSGTPHYEQYF,-,-,TRBJ2-7,TRBV18
TGTGCCAGCTCACCTTTTCGGGGTCATTCTGGGGCCAACGTCCTGACTTTC,CASSPFRGHSGANVLTF,few,-,TRBJ2-6,TRBV18
TGTGCCAGCAGCTTCTCCGACAGTTGGCCCAACACCGGGGAGCTGTTTTTT,CASSFSDSWPNTGELFF,few,-,TRBJ2-2,TRBV7-9
TGTGCCATCAGTGAGTCTAAGACCTACGAGCAGTACTTC,CAISESKTYEQYF,-,-,TRBJ2-7,TRBV10-3
TGCAGCGTTGAAGGGGTCGCTAGCGGCGAAGGTGCTAGCACAGATACGCAGTATTTT,CSVEGVASGEGASTDTQYF,few,TRBD2,TRBJ2-3,TRBV29-1
TGTGCCAGCAGTTCAGTAGCGGGCGCTAGCACAGATACGCAGTATTTT,CASSSVAGASTDTQYF,-,TRBD2,TRBJ2-3,TRBV6-5
TGCGCCAGCAGCCTGGGAACCTACAATGAGCAGTTCTTC,CASSLGTYNEQFF,-,-,TRBJ2-1,TRBV5-1
TGTGCCAGCAGTGTAGCGGGAGCTGGCTACAATGAGCAGTTCTTC,CASSVAGAGYNEQFF,-,TRBD2,TRBJ2-1,TRBV25-1
TGCGCCAGCCAGGGTCCGGGGTCCTACGAGCAGTACTTC,CASQGPGSYEQYF,few,-,TRBJ2-7,TRBV5-1
TGTGCCAGCAGTCAAGGGACAGGGAGAAGGGATCAGCCCCAGCATTTT,CASSQGTGRRDQPQHF,few,TRBD1,TRBJ1-5,TRBV27
TGCGCCAGCAGCGTCCTGCCGGGACAGGGTTTGACAGCGGGAGACCATGAGCAGTTCTTC,CASSVLPGQGLTAGDHEQFF,-,-,TRBJ2-1,TRBV4-1
TGTGCCAGCAGCTTTCAAACTAGCACAGATACGCAGTATTTT,CASSFQTSTDTQYF,few,-,TRBJ2-3,TRBV7-9
TGTGCCAGCAGCTTCTTCCAGGGTGGCGGCGGCTACACCTTC,CASSFFQGGGGYTF,few,-,TRBJ1-2,TRBV7-9
TGTGCCAGCAGAAGCGGGCGAAACGGGGGGGAGTACTTC,CASRSGRNGGEYF,few,TRBD2,TRBJ2-5,TRBV6-4
TGTGCCAGCAGACTGGTGGCGGGGGCCAAAAACATTCAGTACTTC,CASRLVAGAKNIQYF,-,-,TRBJ2-4,TRBV11-2
TGCGCCAGCAGCTTGGGACAAAATCAGCCCCAGCATTTT,CASSLGQNQPQHF,many,-,TRBJ1-5,TRBV5-1
TGTGCCAGCAGCCAAGAGGCCTCTACTACAATGTTCAATGAGCAGTTCTTC,CASSQEASTTMFNEQFF,few,-,TRBJ2-1,TRBV14
TGTGCCAGCAGCACAGCTAAATACTATGGAGGCTACACCTTC,CASSTAKYYGGYTF,few,-,TRBJ1-2,TRBV28
TGTGCAGCCTCCGGTAGCGGGAGTTATCCCTACGAGCAGTACTTC,CAASGSGSYPYEQYF,few,TRBD2,TRBJ2-7,TRBV11-2